This entry describes one T cell receptor (beta chain). Its antigen is currently unknown. The data were taken from a study of cytomegalovirus exposure and HLA in healthy donors. Turning to the study itself: The 110 or so validation repertoires used the same platform as the 666 first-cohort repertoires, a later analysis reported. Study-wide results and limits: Clusters of TCRs from the first cohort tended to co-occur in the roughly 120 validation repertoires (as a later analysis found). Rarity held for most TCR sequences, but there were some public TCRs that occurred in many donors. A few of the chains that were CMV-associated were confirmed in vitro to be specific for CMV antigens.

The CDR3 extends over 14 amino acids. Germline trimming cut 2 bases from V and 3 bases from J; bases unmatched to any gene: 4. CDR1 and CDR2 from the germline V gene are SGHDT and YYEEEE. Assay: immunoSEQ multiplex PCR; the TCRdb copy retains only in-frame clones and omits some. The sample records under 250,000 clones, roughly 87% being singletons. The V and J genes are TRBV5-6 and TRBJ1-2, with 7 positions matching TRBD1. The receptor comes from a young woman in good health and CMV-seropositive. Sequenced: PBMCs. CDR3 in amino acids: CASSFGTAYYGYTF. The CDR3 region has the DNA TGTGCCAGCAGCTTCGGGACAGCCTACTATGGCTACACCTTC. Full variable domain (outside the CDR3, taken from reference TRBV5-6 and TRBJ1-2): DAGVTQSPTHLIKTRGQQVTLRCSPKSGHDTVSWYQQALGQGPQFIFQYYEEEERQRGNFPDRFSGHQFPNYSSELNVNALLLGDSALYLCASSFGTAYYGYTFGSGTRLTVV.